The clone carrying this TCR beta chain was picked up one time. Only in-frame clones appear in the TCRdb table, and some are missing; sequencing was by immunoSEQ multiplex PCR. The table records some 54,000 clones, more than 85% of them present only once. The sample comes from a study of blood T cell repertoires in COVID-19. V was trimmed by 6 bases and J by 0 bases, leaving 9 bases between them. Germline assignment: CDR1 MNHEY and CDR2 SMNVEV (reference sequence). The CDR3 runs to 15 residues. The material sequenced was peripheral blood. This chain connects TRBV27 to TRBJ2-6; perhaps TRBD1 as D (6 bases). The source of this sequence is a man between 60 and 75 years old with acute or convalescent COVID-19. The CDR3 region is CASRSTGSGANVLTF. CDR3 in DNA: TGTGCCAGCAGGTCGACAGGCTCTGGGGCCAACGTCCTGACTTTC.